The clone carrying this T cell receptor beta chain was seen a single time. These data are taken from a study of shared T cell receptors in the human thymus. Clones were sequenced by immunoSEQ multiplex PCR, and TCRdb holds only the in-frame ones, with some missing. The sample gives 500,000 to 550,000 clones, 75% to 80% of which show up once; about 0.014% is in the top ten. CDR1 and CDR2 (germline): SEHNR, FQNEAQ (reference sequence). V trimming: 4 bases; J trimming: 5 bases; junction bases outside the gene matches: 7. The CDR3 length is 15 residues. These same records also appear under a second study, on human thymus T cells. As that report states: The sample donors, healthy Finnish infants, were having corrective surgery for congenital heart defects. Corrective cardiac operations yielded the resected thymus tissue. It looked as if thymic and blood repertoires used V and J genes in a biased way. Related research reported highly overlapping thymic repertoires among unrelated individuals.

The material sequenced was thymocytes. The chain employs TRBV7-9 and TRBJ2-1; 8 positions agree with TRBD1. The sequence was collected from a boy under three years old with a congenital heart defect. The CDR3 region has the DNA TGTGCCAGCAGCTCACGACAGGGGTCCAACAATGAGCAGTTCTTC. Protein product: CASSSRQGSNNEQFF.